Given below is one TCR beta chain in context. Its antigen is unidentified. 13 Jbeta primers and 60 Vbeta primers were used for the PCR. TCRdb keeps only in-frame clones here, not all; method: immunoSEQ multiplex PCR. Of 110,000 or so clones listed, roughly 70% are singletons. The junction had 3 bases not matched to a gene; V was cut back by 4 bases and J by 2 bases. The CDR3 is 14 amino acids. Germline V gene lookup returns CDR1 SGHRS and CDR2 YFSETQ. This sample was taken from a study of cytomegalovirus exposure and HLA in healthy donors. The study, taken as a whole, reports: About 87% or about 30% of the time was how often most TCR beta V segments were productive, according to an earlier analysis. 150 or so TCR beta chains were listed as cytomegalovirus-associated. The availability of immune exposure information extended only to CMV serostatus. One variant, a missense change in DCLRE1C, was linked in a later analysis to TCR beta V- and J-gene trimming.

The sample taken for sequencing was PBMCs. This clonotype originated in a man in his forties in good health and CMV-seronegative. This chain joins TRBV5-1 and TRBJ2-7, with 10 bases matching TRBD2. The chain's CDR3 is CASSTTSGAYEQYF. The DNA for the CDR3 is TGCGCCAGCAGCACTACTAGCGGGGCCTACGAGCAGTACTTC. The whole variable domain, filled in from reference TRBV5-1 and TRBJ2-7, reads KAGVTQTPRYLIKTRGQQVTLSCSPISGHRSVSWYQQTPGQGLQFLFEYFSETQRNKGNFPGRFSGRQFSNSRSEMNVSTLELGDSALYLCASSTTSGAYEQYFGPGTRLTVT.